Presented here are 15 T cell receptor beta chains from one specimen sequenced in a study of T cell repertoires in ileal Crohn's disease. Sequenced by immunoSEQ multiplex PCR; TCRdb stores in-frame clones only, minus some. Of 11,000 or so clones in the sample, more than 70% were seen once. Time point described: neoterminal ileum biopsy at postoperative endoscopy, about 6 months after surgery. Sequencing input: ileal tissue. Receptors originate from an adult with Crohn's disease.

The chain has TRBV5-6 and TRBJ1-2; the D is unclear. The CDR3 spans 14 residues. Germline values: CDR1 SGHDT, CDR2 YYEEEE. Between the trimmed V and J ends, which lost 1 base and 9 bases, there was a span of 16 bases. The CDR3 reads CASSLLQVAISYTF. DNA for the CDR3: TGTGCCAGCAGCTTGCTGCAGGTGGCTATTAGCTACACCTTC.

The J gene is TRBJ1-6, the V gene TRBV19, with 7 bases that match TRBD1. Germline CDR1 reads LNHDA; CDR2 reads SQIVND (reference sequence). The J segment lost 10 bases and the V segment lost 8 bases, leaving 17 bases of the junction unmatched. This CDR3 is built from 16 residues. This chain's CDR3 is CASGPRTGVVPSPLHF. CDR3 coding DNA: TGTGCCAGTGGCCCGAGGACAGGCGTAGTTCCCTCACCCCTCCACTTT.

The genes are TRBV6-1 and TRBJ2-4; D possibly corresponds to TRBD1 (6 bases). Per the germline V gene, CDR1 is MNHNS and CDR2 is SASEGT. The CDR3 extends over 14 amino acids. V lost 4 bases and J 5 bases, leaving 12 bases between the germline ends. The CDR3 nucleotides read TGTGCCAGCAGTGTTCCGGACAGTCAAAACATTCAGTACTTC. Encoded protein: CASSVPDSQNIQYF.

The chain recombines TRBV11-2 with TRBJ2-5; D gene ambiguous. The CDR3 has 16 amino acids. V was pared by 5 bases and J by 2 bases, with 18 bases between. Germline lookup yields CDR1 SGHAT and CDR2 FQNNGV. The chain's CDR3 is CASSLRGAAVQETQYF. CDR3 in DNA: TGTGCCAGCAGCCTCCGAGGTGCGGCGGTGCAAGAGACCCAGTACTTC.

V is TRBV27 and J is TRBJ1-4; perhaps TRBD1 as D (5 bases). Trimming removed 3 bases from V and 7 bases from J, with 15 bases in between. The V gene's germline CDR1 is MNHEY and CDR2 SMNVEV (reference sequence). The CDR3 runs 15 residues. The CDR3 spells CASSLGAGSFEKLFF. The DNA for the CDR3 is TGTGCCAGCAGTTTGGGCGCAGGGTCCTTTGAAAAACTGTTTTTT.

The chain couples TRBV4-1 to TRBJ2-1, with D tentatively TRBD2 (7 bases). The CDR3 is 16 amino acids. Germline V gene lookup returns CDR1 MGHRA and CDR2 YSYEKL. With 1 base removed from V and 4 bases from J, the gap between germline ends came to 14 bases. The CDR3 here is CASSQGGGQGYNEQFF. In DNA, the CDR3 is TGCGCCAGCAGCCAAGGGGGAGGGCAGGGGTACAATGAGCAGTTCTTC.

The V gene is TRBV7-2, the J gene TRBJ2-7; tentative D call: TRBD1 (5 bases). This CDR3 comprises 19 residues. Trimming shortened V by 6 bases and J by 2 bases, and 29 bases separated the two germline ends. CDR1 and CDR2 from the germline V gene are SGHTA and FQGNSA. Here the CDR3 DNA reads TGTGCCAGCAGTTCAGAGGTAGGGTTTAGGGGATTCAGACCCTACGAGCAGTACTTC. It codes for CASSSEVGFRGFRPYEQYF. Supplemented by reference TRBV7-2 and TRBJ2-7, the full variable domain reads GAGVSQSPSNKVTEKGKDVELRCDPISGHTALYWYRQSLGQGLEFLIYFQGNSAPDKSGLPSDRFSAERTGGSVSTLTIQRTQQEDSAVYLCASSSEVGFRGFRPYEQYFGPGTRLTVT.

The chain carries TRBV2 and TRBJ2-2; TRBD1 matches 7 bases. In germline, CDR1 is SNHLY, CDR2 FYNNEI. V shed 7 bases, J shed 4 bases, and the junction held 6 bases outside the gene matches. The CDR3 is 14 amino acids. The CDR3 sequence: CASTPQGSTGELFF. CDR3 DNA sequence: TGTGCCAGCACCCCACAGGGGAGCACCGGGGAGCTGTTTTTT.

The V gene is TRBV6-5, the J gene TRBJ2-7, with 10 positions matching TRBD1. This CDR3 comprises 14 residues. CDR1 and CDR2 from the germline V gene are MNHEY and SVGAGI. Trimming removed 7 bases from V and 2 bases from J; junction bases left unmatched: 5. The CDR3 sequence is CASKLGQGTYEQYF. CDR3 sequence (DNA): TGTGCCAGCAAACTGGGACAGGGGACCTACGAGCAGTACTTC.

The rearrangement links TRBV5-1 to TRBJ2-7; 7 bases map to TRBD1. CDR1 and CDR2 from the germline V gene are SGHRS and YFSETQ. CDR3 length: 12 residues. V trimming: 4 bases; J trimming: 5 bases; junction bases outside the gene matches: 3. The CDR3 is CASSQDRDEQYF. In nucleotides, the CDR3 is TGCGCCAGCAGCCAAGACAGGGACGAGCAGTACTTC.

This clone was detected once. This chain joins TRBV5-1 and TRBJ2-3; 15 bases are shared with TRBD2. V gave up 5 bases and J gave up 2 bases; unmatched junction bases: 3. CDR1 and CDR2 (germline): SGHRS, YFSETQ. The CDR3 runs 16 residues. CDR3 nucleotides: TGCGCCAGCAGGGGACTAGCGGGGGGAAACACAGATACGCAGTATTTT. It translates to CASRGLAGGNTDTQYF.

CDR3 region: CASSHGTGKDTQYF. CDR3 nucleotides: TGTGCCAGCAGCCACGGGACAGGGAAAGATACGCAGTATTTT. The chain uses TRBV4-2 and TRBJ2-3; 9 bases fit TRBD1. V trimming: 3 bases; J trimming: 5 bases; junction bases outside the gene matches: 3. The germline gives CDR1 LGHNA, CDR2 YNFKEQ. CDR3 length: 14 residues.

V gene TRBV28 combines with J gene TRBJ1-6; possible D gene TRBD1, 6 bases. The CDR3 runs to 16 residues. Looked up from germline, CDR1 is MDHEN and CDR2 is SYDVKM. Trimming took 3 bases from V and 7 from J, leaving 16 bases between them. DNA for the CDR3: TGTGCCAGCAGTTTTTCCACAGGGCACCGAAATTCACCCCTCCACTTT. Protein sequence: CASSFSTGHRNSPLHF.

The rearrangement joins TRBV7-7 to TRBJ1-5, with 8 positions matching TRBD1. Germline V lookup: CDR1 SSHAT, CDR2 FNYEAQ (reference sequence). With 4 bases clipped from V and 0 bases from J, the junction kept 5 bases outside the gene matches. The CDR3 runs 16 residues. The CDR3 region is CASSWTGTYSNQPQHF. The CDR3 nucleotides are TGTGCCAGCAGCTGGACAGGGACCTATAGCAATCAGCCCCAGCATTTT. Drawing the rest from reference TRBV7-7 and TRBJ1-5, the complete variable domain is GAGVSQSPRYKVTKRGQDVTLRCDPISSHATLYWYQQALGQGPEFLTYFNYEAQPDKSGLPSDRFSAERPEGSISTLTIQRTEQRDSAMYRCASSWTGTYSNQPQHFGDGTRLSIL.

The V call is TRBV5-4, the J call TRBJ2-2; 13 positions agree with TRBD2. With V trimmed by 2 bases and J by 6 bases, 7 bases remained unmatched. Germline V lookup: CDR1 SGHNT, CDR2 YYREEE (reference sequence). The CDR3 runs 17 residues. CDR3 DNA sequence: TGTGCCAGCAGCTTCAAAACTAGCGGGGGGGCCGCCGGGGAGCTGTTTTTT. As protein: CASSFKTSGGAAGELFF.